This is a list of T cell receptor beta chains from one sample in a study of spatial heterogeneity in lung cancer. TCRdb called the 5' RACE reads again in MiXCR, with one record for every CDR3 protein. In the table there are roughly 7,700 distinct CDR3 sequences, approximately 12% of which are singletons. The sequencing here drew on lung tumor tissue, taken at surgery. The receptors originated from a male donor with early-stage non-small cell lung cancer. Both conserved end residues are part of each CDR3. The D gene is left open where the match is weak. The size of a clone is reported for some rows only, either as once, few or many, or as a class for expanded clones.

v_gene: TRBV6-5; d_gene: TRBD2; j_gene: TRBJ2-5; abundance: many; CDR3nt: TGTGCCAGCTCTAGCGGGACTCCCCAAGAGACCCAGTACTTC; CDR3aa: CASSSGTPQETQYF
v_gene: TRBV9; d_gene: .; j_gene: TRBJ2-5; abundance: .; CDR3nt: TGTGCCAGCAGCCCCCGAAGTTCACCTGGGCAGACCCAGTACTTC; CDR3aa: CASSPRSSPGQTQYF
v_gene: TRBV7-8; d_gene: TRBD2; j_gene: TRBJ2-3; abundance: .; CDR3nt: TGTGCCAGCAGCTCCCGACTAGCGGGAGAAGATACGCAGTATTTT; CDR3aa: CASSSRLAGEDTQYF
v_gene: TRBV15; d_gene: TRBD1; j_gene: TRBJ1-5; abundance: many; CDR3nt: TGTGCCACCAGCAATCCGACAGGGGCTCAGCCCCAGCATTTT; CDR3aa: CATSNPTGAQPQHF
v_gene: TRBV6-5; d_gene: TRBD1; j_gene: TRBJ2-5; abundance: medium-sized; CDR3nt: TGTGCCAGCAGGAGGGGCAGGGGGATGGGAGAGACCCAGTACTTC; CDR3aa: CASRRGRGMGETQYF
v_gene: TRBV6-5; d_gene: .; j_gene: TRBJ1-1; abundance: many; CDR3nt: TGTGCCAGCAGTTCCCCAGGGAACACTGAAGCTTTCTTT; CDR3aa: CASSSPGNTEAFF
v_gene: TRBV5-1; d_gene: .; j_gene: TRBJ2-1; abundance: many; CDR3nt: TGCGCCAGCAGCTTGGCCCTGAACAATGAGCAGTTCTTC; CDR3aa: CASSLALNNEQFF
v_gene: TRBV28; d_gene: .; j_gene: TRBJ1-1; abundance: many; CDR3nt: TGTGCCAGCAGATCACAGAACACTGAAGCTTTCTTT; CDR3aa: CASRSQNTEAFF
v_gene: TRBV3-1; d_gene: TRBD1; j_gene: TRBJ1-2; abundance: many; CDR3nt: TGTGCCAGCAGCGGAGGACAGGGGGCTAATGGCTACACCTTC; CDR3aa: CASSGGQGANGYTF
v_gene: TRBV20-1; d_gene: .; j_gene: TRBJ2-7; abundance: many; CDR3nt: TGCAGTGCTACGACGGCCGGGGGTGAGCAGTACTTC; CDR3aa: CSATTAGGEQYF
v_gene: TRBV12-3/TRBV12-4; d_gene: .; j_gene: TRBJ1-1; abundance: many; CDR3nt: TGTGCCAGCAGCCTGGGGGTAGGGCTGAACACTGAAGCTTTCTTT; CDR3aa: CASSLGVGLNTEAFF
v_gene: TRBV27; d_gene: .; j_gene: TRBJ2-5; abundance: many; CDR3nt: TGTGCCAGCAGTTTTAGTGACCGCTACGCCGAGACCCAGTACTTC; CDR3aa: CASSFSDRYAETQYF
v_gene: TRBV5-1; d_gene: .; j_gene: TRBJ1-5; abundance: medium-sized; CDR3nt: TGCGCCAGCAGCTTGGGGCTAAACAATCAGCCCCAGCATTTT; CDR3aa: CASSLGLNNQPQHF
v_gene: TRBV3-1; d_gene: TRBD1; j_gene: TRBJ1-5; abundance: many; CDR3nt: TGTGCCAGCAGCCGTTCAGGACAGGGGGTGCAGCCCCAGCATTTT; CDR3aa: CASSRSGQGVQPQHF
v_gene: TRBV7-8; d_gene: TRBD1; j_gene: TRBJ1-2; abundance: medium-sized; CDR3nt: TGTGCCAGCAGCCCCTCGACAGGGGCGAACTATGGCTACACCTTC; CDR3aa: CASSPSTGANYGYTF
v_gene: TRBV4-2; d_gene: .; j_gene: TRBJ1-5; abundance: many; CDR3nt: TGTGCCAGCAGCCTAGAAGACCGTGTTGGGGCCCAGCATTTT; CDR3aa: CASSLEDRVGAQHF
v_gene: TRBV6-5; d_gene: TRBD1; j_gene: TRBJ2-1; abundance: medium-sized; CDR3nt: TGTGCCAGCAGTTTCGCCGGGACAGCTTACAATGAGCAGTTCTTC; CDR3aa: CASSFAGTAYNEQFF
v_gene: TRBV27; d_gene: .; j_gene: TRBJ1-1; abundance: many; CDR3nt: TGTGCCAGCAGTTCTCCGGGCCCGAACACTGAAGCTTTCTTT; CDR3aa: CASSSPGPNTEAFF
v_gene: TRBV6-6; d_gene: .; j_gene: TRBJ1-5; abundance: many; CDR3nt: TGTGCCAGCAGTTACTCAGGGGGAAGCAATCAGCCCCAGCATTTT; CDR3aa: CASSYSGGSNQPQHF
v_gene: TRBV3-1; d_gene: .; j_gene: TRBJ1-2; abundance: .; CDR3nt: TGTGCCAGCAGCCAAGGGTCGATAACCTATGGCTACACCTTC; CDR3aa: CASSQGSITYGYTF
v_gene: TRBV3-1; d_gene: TRBD1; j_gene: TRBJ1-6; abundance: few; CDR3nt: TGTGCCAGCAGCCCCCTGATCGTCTCAGGGGGTTATAATTCACCCCTCCACTTT; CDR3aa: CASSPLIVSGGYNSPLHF
v_gene: TRBV27; d_gene: .; j_gene: TRBJ1-1; abundance: .; CDR3nt: TGTGCCAGCAGCTCCTGGGGGACCGGTAACACTGAAGCTTTCTTT; CDR3aa: CASSSWGTGNTEAFF
v_gene: TRBV5-1; d_gene: .; j_gene: TRBJ1-2; abundance: many; CDR3nt: TGCGCCAGCAGCTTGGACAGTCCCACGAGCTATGGCTACACCTTC; CDR3aa: CASSLDSPTSYGYTF
v_gene: TRBV18; d_gene: .; j_gene: TRBJ1-6; abundance: .; CDR3nt: TGTGCCAGCTCCTCCGTCGGGGTTCGAAATTCACCCCTCCACTTT; CDR3aa: CASSSVGVRNSPLHF
v_gene: TRBV3-1; d_gene: .; j_gene: TRBJ2-3; abundance: many; CDR3nt: TGTGCCAGCAGCCAAGCCTTCATCACAGATACGCAGTATTTT; CDR3aa: CASSQAFITDTQYF
v_gene: TRBV10-3; d_gene: TRBD2; j_gene: TRBJ2-2; abundance: medium-sized; CDR3nt: TGTGCCATTGGGCGGAGCGGGAGAGGCACCGGGGAGCTGTTTTTT; CDR3aa: CAIGRSGRGTGELFF
v_gene: TRBV20-1; d_gene: .; j_gene: TRBJ2-5; abundance: many; CDR3nt: TGCAGTGCTGAGCGTACCCAGGGCCGCGAGACCCAGTACTTC; CDR3aa: CSAERTQGRETQYF
v_gene: TRBV6-1; d_gene: TRBD2; j_gene: TRBJ2-1; abundance: many; CDR3nt: TGTGCCAGCAGTGAAGTAATACATGGACTAGTCTCGAGGATCAATGAGCAGTTCTTC; CDR3aa: CASSEVIHGLVSRINEQFF
v_gene: TRBV6-2/TRBV6-3; d_gene: TRBD1; j_gene: TRBJ2-3; abundance: many; CDR3nt: TGTGCCAGCGCGAGACAGGGCGTTTCAATGCGAAGAGATACGCAGTATTTT; CDR3aa: CASARQGVSMRRDTQYF
v_gene: TRBV12-3/TRBV12-4; d_gene: .; j_gene: TRBJ1-1; abundance: few; CDR3nt: TGTGCCAGCAGCAACAGGGTGAACACTGAAGCTTTCTTT; CDR3aa: CASSNRVNTEAFF
v_gene: TRBV20-1; d_gene: .; j_gene: TRBJ2-7; abundance: many; CDR3nt: TGCAGTGCTAGAGGTGGCGGGAACACCTACGAGCAGTACTTC; CDR3aa: CSARGGGNTYEQYF
v_gene: TRBV5-1; d_gene: .; j_gene: TRBJ2-2; abundance: medium-sized; CDR3nt: TGCGCCAGCAGCTTCGACAGCACCGGGGAGCTGTTTTTT; CDR3aa: CASSFDSTGELFF
v_gene: TRBV6-2/TRBV6-3; d_gene: .; j_gene: TRBJ1-2; abundance: many; CDR3nt: TGTGCCAGCACCAAGGAGATCGTCTATGGCTACACCTTC; CDR3aa: CASTKEIVYGYTF
v_gene: TRBV4-1; d_gene: .; j_gene: TRBJ2-7; abundance: many; CDR3nt: TGCGCCAGCAGCCAGGGCGACTCCGGGACACTTGGGCGGGGGCAGTACTTC; CDR3aa: CASSQGDSGTLGRGQYF
v_gene: TRBV27; d_gene: TRBD1; j_gene: TRBJ1-1; abundance: many; CDR3nt: TGTGCCAGCAGTTTAACAGGGGTTGGGGGTGAAGCTTTCTTT; CDR3aa: CASSLTGVGGEAFF
v_gene: TRBV7-8; d_gene: .; j_gene: TRBJ2-3; abundance: many; CDR3nt: TGTGCCAGCAGGAACGCTGGCACAGATACGCAGTATTTT; CDR3aa: CASRNAGTDTQYF
v_gene: TRBV25-1; d_gene: .; j_gene: TRBJ2-2; abundance: few; CDR3nt: TGTGCCAGCAGTGATCTCCACGCCGGGGAGCTGTTTTTT; CDR3aa: CASSDLHAGELFF
v_gene: TRBV7-3; d_gene: TRBD2; j_gene: TRBJ2-7; abundance: .; CDR3nt: TGTGCCAGCAGCCCGGAGGGGGACACCCCTCGCGCGACTAGCGGGAGGTTCGACGAGCAGTACTTC; CDR3aa: CASSPEGDTPRATSGRFDEQYF
v_gene: TRBV2; d_gene: TRBD1; j_gene: TRBJ1-2; abundance: many; CDR3nt: TGTGCCAGCAGTCACAGGGGCCCGAGAAATAACTATGGCTACACCTTC; CDR3aa: CASSHRGPRNNYGYTF
v_gene: TRBV7-6; d_gene: TRBD2; j_gene: TRBJ2-1; abundance: medium-sized; CDR3nt: TGTGCCAGCAGCTCCGATGTCGGAGCGGGAGGGCTAGGTAGCTCCTACAATGAGCAGTTCTTC; CDR3aa: CASSSDVGAGGLGSSYNEQFF
v_gene: TRBV6-6; d_gene: TRBD2; j_gene: TRBJ2-2; abundance: medium-sized; CDR3nt: TGTGCCAGCACAGAAATAGCGGGAGGGGCTTCCACCGGGGAGCTGTTTTTT; CDR3aa: CASTEIAGGASTGELFF
v_gene: TRBV20-1; d_gene: TRBD1; j_gene: TRBJ1-2; abundance: medium-sized; CDR3nt: TGCAGTGCTCTTCGACAGGGAATTAACTATGGCTACACCTTC; CDR3aa: CSALRQGINYGYTF
v_gene: TRBV19; d_gene: TRBD1; j_gene: TRBJ2-2; abundance: medium-sized; CDR3nt: TGTGCGTCTAGTAGGGACAGGGGATTTGGCACCGGGGAGCTGTTTTTT; CDR3aa: CASSRDRGFGTGELFF
v_gene: TRBV28; d_gene: .; j_gene: TRBJ2-7; abundance: .; CDR3nt: TGTGCCAGCCTAGGGACAGCGGGCGAGCAGTACTTC; CDR3aa: CASLGTAGEQYF
v_gene: TRBV6-2/TRBV6-3; d_gene: .; j_gene: TRBJ1-4; abundance: medium-sized; CDR3nt: TGTGCCAGCAGCAGAAATGAAAAACTGTTTTTT; CDR3aa: CASSRNEKLFF
v_gene: TRBV28; d_gene: .; j_gene: TRBJ1-2; abundance: .; CDR3nt: TGTGCCAGCAGTTTGAGTCCGGCCTACTATGGCTACACCTTC; CDR3aa: CASSLSPAYYGYTF
v_gene: TRBV4-2; d_gene: TRBD1; j_gene: TRBJ2-3; abundance: medium-sized; CDR3nt: TGTGCCAGCAGCCGAGAGCTGACAGGGGCGCCAGATACGCAGTATTTT; CDR3aa: CASSRELTGAPDTQYF
v_gene: TRBV5-4; d_gene: TRBD2; j_gene: TRBJ2-1; abundance: many; CDR3nt: TGTGCCAGCAGCCCCAATTTCGGGGGCGGGGGGGAGAATGAGCAGTTCTTC; CDR3aa: CASSPNFGGGGENEQFF
v_gene: TRBV6-1; d_gene: .; j_gene: TRBJ2-3; abundance: few; CDR3nt: TGTGCCTCCACGGTCGGCACAGATACGCAGTATTTT; CDR3aa: CASTVGTDTQYF
v_gene: TRBV18; d_gene: .; j_gene: TRBJ2-3; abundance: many; CDR3nt: TGTGCCAGCTCACCTGAGGGACCAGATACGCAGTATTTT; CDR3aa: CASSPEGPDTQYF
v_gene: TRBV7-2; d_gene: .; j_gene: TRBJ1-5; abundance: many; CDR3nt: TGTGCCAGCAGCTTTACAGGGCCGGATCAGCCCCAGCATTTT; CDR3aa: CASSFTGPDQPQHF
v_gene: TRBV5-6; d_gene: .; j_gene: TRBJ2-3; abundance: .; CDR3nt: TGTGCCAGCAGCCCCCTAGACACAGATACGCAGTATTTT; CDR3aa: CASSPLDTDTQYF
v_gene: TRBV5-1; d_gene: TRBD1; j_gene: TRBJ1-1; abundance: medium-sized; CDR3nt: TGCGCCAGCAGCGTGGGACAGATGAACACTGAAGCTTTCTTT; CDR3aa: CASSVGQMNTEAFF
v_gene: TRBV7-9; d_gene: .; j_gene: TRBJ1-5; abundance: many; CDR3nt: TGTGCCAGCAGCTTAGAAGGAGGGGTCAATCAGCCCCAGCATTTT; CDR3aa: CASSLEGGVNQPQHF
v_gene: TRBV7-2; d_gene: TRBD2; j_gene: TRBJ2-1; abundance: .; CDR3nt: TGTGCCAGCAGACTGACTAGCGGCAATGAGCAGTTCTTC; CDR3aa: CASRLTSGNEQFF